The 28 T cell receptor beta chains in this list originate from one sample, sequenced in a study of somatic mutations in cytotoxic T cells in rheumatoid arthritis. Profiled with immunoSEQ multiplex PCR; TCRdb holds only in-frame clones, not every one. The sample shows roughly 10,000 clones, more than 70% of them seen only once. Sequenced: CD8+ T cells sorted from blood. These receptors originate from an adult with rheumatoid arthritis.

This clone occurred a few times. The V call is TRBV4-1, the J call TRBJ2-7, with D perhaps assigned TRBD1 or TRBD2 (5 bases each). Germline CDR1 MGHRA, CDR2 YSYEKL. This CDR3 has 13 amino acids. V shed 4 bases and J shed 3 bases, with 10 bases lying between them. As DNA, the CDR3 is TGCGCCAGCAGCCCGGGGACCAACTACGAGCAGTACTTC. This sequence encodes CASSPGTNYEQYF.

This chain links TRBV7-6 with TRBJ2-2; TRBD1 is a possible D gene (6 bases). Looked up from germline, CDR1 is SGHVS and CDR2 is FNYEAQ. The CDR3 runs 17 residues. Trimming took off 5 bases at V and 0 bases at J, with 16 bases between the two ends. The CDR3 loop reads CASSPDRNHANTGELFF. CDR3 in DNA: TGTGCCAGCAGCCCAGACAGGAACCACGCGAACACCGGGGAGCTGTTTTTT. The full variable domain, completed using reference TRBV7-6 and TRBJ2-2, is GAGVSQSPRYKVTKRGQDVALRCDPISGHVSLYWYRQALGQGPEFLTYFNYEAQQDKSGLPNDRFSAERPEGSISTLTIQRTEQRDSAMYRCASSPDRNHANTGELFFGEGSRLTVL.

The chain carries TRBV7-9 and TRBJ1-4; 9 nucleotides match TRBD1. CDR1 SEHNR and CDR2 FQNEAQ come from the germline V gene (reference sequence). The CDR3 extends over 15 amino acids. The J segment lost 6 bases and the V segment lost 5 bases, leaving 7 bases of the junction unmatched. CDR3 coding DNA: TGTGCCAGCAGCCCCCCCGGGACAGGGTATGAAAAACTGTTTTTT. Translated: CASSPPGTGYEKLFF. The entire variable domain, with the rest obtained from reference TRBV7-9 and TRBJ1-4, is as follows: DTGVSQNPRHKITKRGQNVTFRCDPISEHNRLYWYRQTLGQGPEFLTYFQNEAQLEKSRLLSDRFSAERPKGSFSTLEIQRTEQGDSAMYLCASSPPGTGYEKLFFGSGTQLSVL.

The rearrangement uses TRBV4-1 and TRBJ1-6; possible D gene TRBD1, 5 bases. Germline CDR1 and CDR2: MGHRA and YSYEKL. This CDR3 has 15 residues. V was cut by 4 bases and J by 10 bases, with 17 bases left in between. This CDR3 reads CASSLRWGEGSPLHF. The CDR3 DNA reads as TGCGCCAGCAGCCTACGGTGGGGGGAAGGATCACCCCTCCACTTT.

The chain employs TRBV7-9 and TRBJ1-1; 8 bases agree with TRBD1. This CDR3 contains 14 residues. Germline CDR1 is SEHNR and CDR2 is FQNEAQ (reference sequence). V was pared by 5 bases and J by 3 bases, with 5 bases of the junction left unmatched. CDR3 sequence: CASSQWTGHTEAFF. CDR3 DNA sequence: TGTGCCAGCAGCCAATGGACAGGGCACACTGAAGCTTTCTTT.

This chain uses TRBV4-2 with TRBJ2-1; D uncertain. The CDR3 is 14 amino acids. CDR1 LGHNA and CDR2 YNFKEQ come from the germline V gene. Trimming removed 3 bases at V and 6 bases at J, with 12 bases between. The CDR3 region is CASSHDSDANEQFF. The CDR3 DNA is TGTGCCAGCAGCCATGATTCCGACGCCAATGAGCAGTTCTTC.

The chain recombines TRBV6-6 with TRBJ2-3, with no clear D. V was cut by 0 bases and J by 3 bases, with 10 bases left in between. The germline V gene has CDR1 MNHNY and CDR2 SVGAGI (reference sequence). This CDR3 spans 15 amino acids. CDR3 region: CASSYSGYGTDTQYF. CDR3 nucleotide sequence: TGTGCCAGCAGTTACTCCGGTTACGGTACAGATACGCAGTATTTT.

The chain joins TRBV2 to TRBJ2-3, with 11 bases that match TRBD2. V gave up 6 bases and J gave up 4 bases; unmatched junction bases: 6. The germline CDR1 and CDR2 sequences are SNHLY and FYNNEI. CDR3 size: 15 residues. Here the CDR3 reads CASRLASGGSDTQYF. In DNA, the CDR3 is TGTGCCAGCAGGTTAGCTAGCGGGGGGTCAGATACGCAGTATTTT.

The CDR3 nucleotides are TGTGCCAGCAGTCCCCAAGCGGGGGGCACAGATACGCAGTATTTT. Its protein product is CASSPQAGGTDTQYF. J is TRBJ2-3 and V is TRBV6-4, with 8 bases identical to TRBD2. In germline, CDR1 is MRHNA, CDR2 SNTAGT. There are 15 residues in the CDR3. With V trimmed by 5 bases and J by 1 base, 5 bases remained unmatched.

This chain joins TRBV29-1 and TRBJ2-3; tentatively, D is TRBD1 (6 bases). Per germline, CDR1 SQVTM and CDR2 ANQGSEA. The CDR3 is made up of 14 amino acids. Trimming cost V 5 bases and J 1 base, with 13 bases left between them. CDR3 sequence: CSVWTDHRTDTQYF. The CDR3 coding sequence is TGCAGCGTTTGGACAGACCACCGCACAGATACGCAGTATTTT.

The V call is TRBV19, the J call TRBJ2-1; D gene unclear. Trimming pared 4 bases from V and 3 bases from J, leaving 7 bases between. The germline V gene encodes CDR1 LNHDA and CDR2 SQIVND (reference sequence). The CDR3 contains 13 residues. The CDR3 coding sequence is TGTGCCAGTAGTAATTTAGTCTACAATGAGCAGTTCTTC. Amino acids: CASSNLVYNEQFF.

The V gene is TRBV7-2, the J gene TRBJ2-2; 10 nucleotides line up with TRBD1. The V and J ends lost 3 bases and 4 bases, in that order; junction bases with no gene match: 8. Germline values: CDR1 SGHTA, CDR2 FQGNSA. The CDR3 is 17 residues long. The CDR3: CASSFLPGQGPTGELFF. DNA for the CDR3: TGTGCCAGCAGCTTTCTCCCGGGACAGGGGCCCACCGGGGAGCTGTTTTTT.

This chain uses TRBV6-6 with TRBJ1-5; D remains unclear. V lost 6 bases and J lost 6, with 18 bases in between. In germline, CDR1 is MNHNY, CDR2 SVGAGI (reference sequence). The length of the CDR3 is 15 residues. CDR3 DNA: TGTGCCAGCAGCTCCGAGAGAGGTTGGGCTCAGCCCCAGCATTTT. It yields the protein CASSSERGWAQPQHF.

The chain uses TRBV11-2 and TRBJ1-6; maybe TRBD1 (6 bases). Between the trimmed V and J ends, which lost 0 bases and 10 bases, there was a span of 7 bases. Germline CDR1 reads SGHAT; CDR2 reads FQNNGV. The CDR3 covers 13 residues. In DNA form, the CDR3 reads TGTGCCAGCAGCTTAGACAGGGGATCACCCCTCCACTTT. Protein: CASSLDRGSPLHF.

V gene TRBV4-3 combines with J gene TRBJ2-6; D remains ambiguous. Germline V gene lookup returns CDR1 LGHNA and CDR2 YSLEER. The CDR3 has 16 amino acids. Trimming shortened V by 0 bases and J by 3 bases, and 9 bases separated the two germline ends. In DNA, the CDR3 is TGCGCCAGCAGCCAAGATTTGGGCTTTGGGGCCAACGTCCTGACTTTC. Encoded protein: CASSQDLGFGANVLTF.

A few counts support this clone. The chain has TRBV9 and TRBJ1-6; 7 bases are a match to TRBD1. The CDR3 sequence is 14 residues long. Germline V gene sequence: CDR1 SGDLS, CDR2 YYNGEE. V gave up 5 bases and J gave up 10 bases; unmatched junction bases: 9. The CDR3 loop reads CASSTQGMGSPLHF. CDR3 nucleotide sequence: TGTGCCAGCAGTACACAGGGGATGGGGTCACCCCTCCACTTT.

The V and J genes are TRBV11-2 and TRBJ1-1, with D perhaps TRBD1 (6 bases). Germline assignment: CDR1 SGHAT and CDR2 FQNNGV. V lost 3 bases and J 7 bases, leaving 15 bases between the germline ends. The CDR3 spans 14 residues. The CDR3 sequence: CASSFSGANVEAFF. CDR3 DNA: TGTGCCAGCAGCTTCTCAGGGGCTAACGTTGAAGCTTTCTTT.

This chain links TRBV9 with TRBJ2-7; 9 bases agree with TRBD2. With V trimmed by 0 bases and J by 7 bases, 14 bases remained unmatched. CDR1 and CDR2 (germline): SGDLS, YYNGEE. The CDR3 runs to 17 residues. The CDR3 loop is CASSVEGSWGSGGEQYF. The CDR3 DNA reads TGTGCCAGCAGCGTAGAAGGCTCGTGGGGTAGCGGGGGAGAGCAGTACTTC.

This clone has only a few counts. The chain recombines TRBV29-1 with TRBJ2-7; 7 positions agree with TRBD1. The germline CDR1 and CDR2 sequences are SQVTM and ANQGSEA. The J segment lost 0 bases and the V segment lost 6 bases, leaving 5 bases of the junction unmatched. The CDR3 covers 13 residues. The CDR3, as DNA: TGCAGCGTGAGTGGGACAGCCTCCTACGAGCAGTACTTC. Translation gives CSVSGTASYEQYF.

This chain uses TRBV14 with TRBJ2-7, with TRBD2 matching over 7 bases. Germline V CDR1 and CDR2: SGHDN, FVKESK. This CDR3 is built from 13 residues. The V segment lost 0 bases and the J segment 5 bases; nucleotides outside the gene matches: 1. The CDR3, as DNA: TGTGCCAGCAGCCAAGAGGGGGGGGACGAGCAGTACTTC. It is translated as CASSQEGGDEQYF.

The chain couples TRBV7-6 to TRBJ2-1; tentatively, D is TRBD2 (6 bases). Trimming removed 1 base at V and 8 bases at J, with 15 bases between. This CDR3 is built from 15 residues. Germline CDR1 is SGHVS and CDR2 is FNYEAQ. As DNA, the CDR3 is TGTGCCAGCAGCTTAGTGGCCGGGACTTTGTATGAGCAGTTCTTC. This gives the protein CASSLVAGTLYEQFF.

This sequence joins TRBV11-2 and TRBJ1-6; no clear D. The CDR3 totals 14 residues. CDR1 SGHAT and CDR2 FQNNGV come from the germline V gene. The V end lost 5 bases, the J end lost 4 bases, and 9 bases lay between the germline ends. The CDR3 nucleotides read TGTGCCAGCAGCCAAATGGGGTATAATTCACCCCTCCACTTT. Residues: CASSQMGYNSPLHF.

This clone rates as large (0.1 to 1%). The chain carries TRBV6-1 and TRBJ2-7, with a tentative D call TRBD2 (6 bases). The CDR3 spans 14 residues. CDR1 MNHNS and CDR2 SASEGT come from the germline V gene. Trimming stripped 8 bases from V and 4 bases from J, with 18 bases between. This CDR3 reads CASLTMASGYEQYF. Here the CDR3 DNA reads TGTGCCAGCCTTACTATGGCCAGCGGGTACGAGCAGTACTTC.

The chain combines TRBV7-8 with TRBJ2-7; 10 positions agree with TRBD2. Germline loops: CDR1 SGHVS, CDR2 FQNEAQ. The V and J ends lost 3 bases and 7 bases, in that order; junction bases with no gene match: 9. CDR3 length: 15 amino acids. Written as DNA, the CDR3 is TGTGCCAGCAGCTTTGGGACTAGCGTTTACGTTGAGCAGTACTTC. Encoded protein: CASSFGTSVYVEQYF.

The gene calls are TRBV7-9 and TRBJ2-5; 7 nucleotides agree with TRBD1. Near its end, the DNA agrees better with TRBJ2-7, so the J call may be wrong. This CDR3 spans 15 amino acids. Germline-derived CDR1 and CDR2 are SEHNR and FQNEAQ (reference sequence). CDR3 DNA sequence: TGTGCCAGCAGCCTCTCCTTAGGACAGGCCTACGAGCAGTACTTC. The encoded protein is CASSLSLGQAYEQYF.

The rearrangement links TRBV27 to TRBJ2-5, with 10 bases fitting TRBD2. The ends lost 4 bases at V and 5 bases at J; junction bases unmatched: 16. Germline values: CDR1 MNHEY, CDR2 SMNVEV (reference sequence). The CDR3 sequence is 18 residues long. This CDR3 is CASSSDWSERGGPETQYF. The DNA for the CDR3 is TGTGCCAGCAGTTCCGATTGGTCGGAGCGGGGGGGCCCGGAGACCCAGTACTTC.

Only one count was recorded for this clone. The chain is built from TRBV5-1 and TRBJ2-2; 14 nucleotides line up with TRBD2. The CDR3 is 17 amino acids. V shed 5 bases and J 5 bases; nucleotides not matched to a gene: 8. Germline V gives CDR1 SGHRS, CDR2 YFSETQ. This CDR3 is CASSSGTSGGNTGELFF. CDR3 in DNA: TGCGCCAGCAGTTCCGGGACTAGCGGGGGTAATACCGGGGAGCTGTTTTTT.

The V gene is TRBV28, the J gene TRBJ2-3, with TRBD2 identical over 9 bases. J was trimmed by 2 bases and V by 2 bases; bases with no gene match: 2. This CDR3 has 15 residues. CDR1 and CDR2 (germline): MDHEN, SYDVKM. The CDR3 nucleotides are TGTGCCAGCAGTTTAGCGGGGGGGCACACAGATACGCAGTATTTT. Translating gives CASSLAGGHTDTQYF.